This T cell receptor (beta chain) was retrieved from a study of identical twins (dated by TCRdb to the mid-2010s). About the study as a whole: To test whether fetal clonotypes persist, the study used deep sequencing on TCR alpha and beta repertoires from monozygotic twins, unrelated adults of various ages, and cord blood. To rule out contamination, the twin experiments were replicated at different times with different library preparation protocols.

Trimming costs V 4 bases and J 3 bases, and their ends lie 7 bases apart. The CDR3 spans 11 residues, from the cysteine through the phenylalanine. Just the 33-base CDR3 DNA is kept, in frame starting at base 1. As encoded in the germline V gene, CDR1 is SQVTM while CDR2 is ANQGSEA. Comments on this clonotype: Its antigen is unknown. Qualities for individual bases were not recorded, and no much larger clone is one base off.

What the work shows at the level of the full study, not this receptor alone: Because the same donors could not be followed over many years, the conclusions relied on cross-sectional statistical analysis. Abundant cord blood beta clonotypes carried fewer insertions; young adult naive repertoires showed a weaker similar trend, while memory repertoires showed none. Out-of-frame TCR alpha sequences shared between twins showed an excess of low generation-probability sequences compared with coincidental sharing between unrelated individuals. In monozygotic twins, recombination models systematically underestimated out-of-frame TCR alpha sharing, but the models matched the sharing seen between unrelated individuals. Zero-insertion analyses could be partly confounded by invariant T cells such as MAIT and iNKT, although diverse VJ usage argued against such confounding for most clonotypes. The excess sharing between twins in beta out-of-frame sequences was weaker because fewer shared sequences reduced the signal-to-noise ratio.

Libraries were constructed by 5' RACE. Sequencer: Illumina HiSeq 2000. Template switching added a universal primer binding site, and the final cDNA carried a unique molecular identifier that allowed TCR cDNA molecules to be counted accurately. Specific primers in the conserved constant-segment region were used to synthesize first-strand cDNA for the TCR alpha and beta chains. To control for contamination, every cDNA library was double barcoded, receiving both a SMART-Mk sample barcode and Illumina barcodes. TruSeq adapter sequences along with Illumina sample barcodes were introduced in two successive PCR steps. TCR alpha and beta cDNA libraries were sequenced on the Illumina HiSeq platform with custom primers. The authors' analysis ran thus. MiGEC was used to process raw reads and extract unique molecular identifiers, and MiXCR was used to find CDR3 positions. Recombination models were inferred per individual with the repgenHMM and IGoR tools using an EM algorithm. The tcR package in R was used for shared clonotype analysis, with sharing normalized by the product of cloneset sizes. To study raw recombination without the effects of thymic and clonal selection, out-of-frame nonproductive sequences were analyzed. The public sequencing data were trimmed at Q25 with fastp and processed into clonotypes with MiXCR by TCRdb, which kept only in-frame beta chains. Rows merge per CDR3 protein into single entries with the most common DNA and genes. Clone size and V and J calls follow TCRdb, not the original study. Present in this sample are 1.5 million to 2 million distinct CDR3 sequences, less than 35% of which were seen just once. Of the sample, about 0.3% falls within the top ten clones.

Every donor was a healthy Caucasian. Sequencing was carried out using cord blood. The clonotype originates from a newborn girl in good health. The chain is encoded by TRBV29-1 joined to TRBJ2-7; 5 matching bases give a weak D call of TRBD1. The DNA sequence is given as TGCAGCGTTGCAGGGTACTACGAGCAGTACTTC. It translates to CSVAGYYEQYF.